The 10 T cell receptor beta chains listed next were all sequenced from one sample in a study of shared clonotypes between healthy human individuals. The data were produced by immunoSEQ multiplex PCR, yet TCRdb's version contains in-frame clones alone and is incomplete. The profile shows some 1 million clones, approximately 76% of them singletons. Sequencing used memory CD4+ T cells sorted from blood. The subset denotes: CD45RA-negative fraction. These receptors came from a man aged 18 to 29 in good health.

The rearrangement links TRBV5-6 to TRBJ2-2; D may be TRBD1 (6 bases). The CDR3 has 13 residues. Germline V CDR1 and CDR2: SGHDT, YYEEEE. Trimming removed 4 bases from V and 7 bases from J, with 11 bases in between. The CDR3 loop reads CASSNTGLGELFF. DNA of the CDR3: TGTGCCAGCAGCAATACAGGGCTCGGGGAGCTGTTTTTT.

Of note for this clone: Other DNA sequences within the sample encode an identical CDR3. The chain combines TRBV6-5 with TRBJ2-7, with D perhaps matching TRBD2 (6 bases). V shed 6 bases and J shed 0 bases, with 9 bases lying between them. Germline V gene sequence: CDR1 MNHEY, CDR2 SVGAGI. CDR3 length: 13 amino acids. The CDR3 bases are TGTGCCAGCAGCCGCGGGGTCTCCTACGAGCAGTACTTC. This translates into CASSRGVSYEQYF.

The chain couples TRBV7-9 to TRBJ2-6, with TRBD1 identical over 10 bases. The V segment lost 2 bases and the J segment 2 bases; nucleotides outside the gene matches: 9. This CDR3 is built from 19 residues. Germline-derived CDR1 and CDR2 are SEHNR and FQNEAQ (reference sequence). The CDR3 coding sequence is TGTGCCAGCAGCTTACGATCGACAGGGGGCGGTCCTGGGGCCAACGTCCTGACTTTC. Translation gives CASSLRSTGGGPGANVLTF.

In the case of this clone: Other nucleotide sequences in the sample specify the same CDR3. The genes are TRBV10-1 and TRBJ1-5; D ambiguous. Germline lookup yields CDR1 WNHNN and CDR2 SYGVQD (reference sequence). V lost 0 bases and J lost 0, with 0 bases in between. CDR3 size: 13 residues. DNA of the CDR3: TGCGCCAGCAGTGAGTCTAGCAATCAGCCCCAGCATTTT. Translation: CASSESSNQPQHF.

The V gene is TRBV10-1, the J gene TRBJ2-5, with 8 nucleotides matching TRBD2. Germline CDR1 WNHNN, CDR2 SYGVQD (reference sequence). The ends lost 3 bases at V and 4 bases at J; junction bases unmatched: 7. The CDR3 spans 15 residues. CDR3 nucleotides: TGCGCCAGCAGTGATGCAAGCGGGAGTCGAGAGACCCAGTACTTC. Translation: CASSDASGSRETQYF.

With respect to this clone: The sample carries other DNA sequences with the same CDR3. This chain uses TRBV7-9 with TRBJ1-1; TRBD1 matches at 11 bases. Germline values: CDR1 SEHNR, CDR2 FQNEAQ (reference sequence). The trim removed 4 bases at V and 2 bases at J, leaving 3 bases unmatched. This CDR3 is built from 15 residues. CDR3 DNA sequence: TGTGCCAGCAGCTCACGGACAGGGGGCAACACTGAAGCTTTCTTT. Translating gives CASSSRTGGNTEAFF.

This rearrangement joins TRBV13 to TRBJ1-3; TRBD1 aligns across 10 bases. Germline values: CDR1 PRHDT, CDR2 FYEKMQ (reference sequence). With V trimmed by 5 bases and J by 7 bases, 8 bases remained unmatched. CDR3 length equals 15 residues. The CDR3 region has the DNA TGTGCCAGCAGCGCGCCGGGACAGGGGAGGAACACCATATATTTT. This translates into CASSAPGQGRNTIYF. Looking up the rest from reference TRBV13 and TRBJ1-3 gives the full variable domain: AAGVIQSPRHLIKEKRETATLKCYPIPRHDTVYWYQQGPGQDPQFLISFYEKMQSDKGSIPDRFSAQQFSDYHSELNMSSLELGDSALYFCASSAPGQGRNTIYFGEGSWLTVV.

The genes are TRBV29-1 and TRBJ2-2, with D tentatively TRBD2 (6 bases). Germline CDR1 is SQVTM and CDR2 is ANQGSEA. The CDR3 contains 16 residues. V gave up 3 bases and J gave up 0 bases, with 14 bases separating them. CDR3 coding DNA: TGCAGCGTTGACGCTGGGGGGAAAGCGAACACCGGGGAGCTGTTTTTT. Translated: CSVDAGGKANTGELFF.

CDR3 region: CASSVAGRYYEQYF. In DNA form, the CDR3 reads TGTGCCAGCAGTGTGGCAGGACGGTACTACGAGCAGTACTTC. The chain employs TRBV2 and TRBJ2-7, with D unresolved. CDR1 is SNHLY, CDR2 FYNNEI, per germline. Trimming removed 4 bases from V and 3 bases from J, with 13 bases in between. The CDR3 sequence is 14 residues long.

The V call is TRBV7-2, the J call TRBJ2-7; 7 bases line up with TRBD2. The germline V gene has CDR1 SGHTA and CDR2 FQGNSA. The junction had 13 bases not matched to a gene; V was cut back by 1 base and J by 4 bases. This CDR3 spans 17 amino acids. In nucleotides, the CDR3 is TGTGCCAGCAGCTTAGGGGGGGTGGCGGGAGCTTGGTACGAGCAGTACTTC. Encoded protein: CASSLGGVAGAWYEQYF.